The 13 T cell receptor beta chains listed next were all sequenced from one sample in a study of shared clonotypes between healthy human individuals. TCRdb's table, derived via immunoSEQ multiplex PCR, lists solely in-frame clones and lacks some. The data show more than 850,000 clones, around 78% seen once. The sample taken for sequencing was memory CD4+ T cells from PBMCs. This sample's subset: CD45RA-negative fraction. Source of these receptors: a man between 18 and 35 years old in good health. Some clones in this sample may be carry-over from other donors' samples.

V gene TRBV10-2 combines with J gene TRBJ2-5; 7 nucleotides align to TRBD2. Germline CDR1 reads WSHSY; CDR2 reads SAAADI. The ends lost 2 bases at V and 4 bases at J; junction bases unmatched: 1. There are 13 residues in the CDR3. This CDR3 is CASSEGRGETQYF. In DNA form, the CDR3 reads TGCGCCAGCAGTGAGGGGAGGGGAGAGACCCAGTACTTC.

This chain uses TRBV5-4 with TRBJ1-1, with D unclear. V was pared by 1 base and J by 1 base, with 14 bases between. The germline gives CDR1 SGHNT, CDR2 YYREEE (reference sequence). The CDR3 is 16 amino acids. CDR3 nucleotides: TGTGCCAGCAGCTTGCGTCTCGGGAGAGGGAACACTGAAGCTTTCTTT. This gives the protein CASSLRLGRGNTEAFF.

This clone was seen a single time. This rearrangement joins TRBV10-3 to TRBJ2-3; 8 positions agree with TRBD2. Germline V gene sequence: CDR1 ENHRY, CDR2 SYGVKD. The CDR3 runs 15 residues. V lost 0 bases and J lost 6; bases outside the gene matches: 5. The CDR3 region is CAISESWREADTQYF. As DNA, the CDR3 is TGTGCCATCAGTGAGTCGTGGCGGGAGGCCGATACGCAGTATTTT.

The chain joins TRBV7-2 to TRBJ2-1; 13 nucleotides align to TRBD2. The CDR3 contains 19 residues. Trimming removed 3 bases from V and 1 base from J; junction bases left unmatched: 9. The germline V gene has CDR1 SGHTA and CDR2 FQGNSA. CDR3 sequence reads: CASSFGLAGASRSYNEQFF. The CDR3 nucleotides read TGTGCCAGCAGCTTCGGACTAGCGGGAGCCTCGCGATCCTACAATGAGCAGTTCTTC.

The chain is built from TRBV7-3 and TRBJ2-5; D call uncertain. CDR3 length: 13 residues. In germline, CDR1 is SGHTA, CDR2 FQGTGA. Deletions cut 5 bases from V and 2 bases from J, with 9 bases between. As DNA, the CDR3 is TGTGCCAGCAGCATGAGATTGCAAGAGACCCAGTACTTC. Amino acids: CASSMRLQETQYF.

The chain is built from TRBV19 and TRBJ2-7; 8 bases map to TRBD2. The length of the CDR3 is 14 residues. The V gene's germline CDR1 is LNHDA and CDR2 SQIVND (reference sequence). The V and J ends lost 4 bases and 3 bases, in that order; junction bases with no gene match: 5. The DNA for the CDR3 is TGTGCCAGTAGTACGCAAGCGGGAGTCTACGAGCAGTACTTC. It specifies CASSTQAGVYEQYF.

This chain joins TRBV4-2 and TRBJ1-5; 9 bases agree with TRBD1. This CDR3 region has 16 residues. Trimming removed 1 base from V and 1 base from J; junction bases left unmatched: 2. Looked up from germline, CDR1 is LGHNA and CDR2 is YNFKEQ. In DNA form, the CDR3 reads TGTGCCAGCAGCCAAGTCACAGGGGGCAGCAATCAGCCCCAGCATTTT. Encoded protein: CASSQVTGGSNQPQHF.

The V call is TRBV5-1, the J call TRBJ2-1; D gene ambiguous. Germline V CDR1 and CDR2: SGHRS, YFSETQ. There are 14 residues in the CDR3. V lost 0 bases and J 8 bases, leaving 12 bases between the germline ends. The CDR3 protein is CASSLGPNSDEQFF. Written as DNA, the CDR3 is TGCGCCAGCAGCTTGGGGCCTAACTCGGATGAGCAGTTCTTC.

The chain has TRBV5-4 and TRBJ2-7; D call uncertain. Germline assignment: CDR1 SGHNT and CDR2 YYREEE (reference sequence). The CDR3 extends over 13 amino acids. The V gene lost 5 bases and the J gene lost 0 bases, with 9 bases spanning the gap. CDR3 sequence (DNA): TGTGCCAGCAGAAACAGAAGCTCCTACGAGCAGTACTTC. It encodes CASRNRSSYEQYF.

The chain recombines TRBV2 with TRBJ1-2, with D perhaps TRBD1 (5 bases). Trimming cost V 7 bases and J 5 bases, with 14 bases left between them. The CDR3 loop spans 13 amino acids. The germline CDR1 and CDR2 sequences are SNHLY and FYNNEI. DNA for the CDR3: TGTGCCAGCACCCCAGGGCCGGAATATGGCTACACCTTC. It is translated as CASTPGPEYGYTF.

The chain uses TRBV5-4 and TRBJ1-2; 7 nucleotides match TRBD1. Germline V gene data show CDR1 as SGHNT and CDR2 as YYREEE (reference sequence). V lost 5 bases and J lost 3; bases outside the gene matches: 7. The CDR3 sequence is 14 residues long. CDR3 bases: TGTGCCAGCAGTCCGGACAGGTGGTACTATGGCTACACCTTC. This gives the protein CASSPDRWYYGYTF.

The chain is built from TRBV10-3 and TRBJ2-5, with 9 bases identical to TRBD2. The CDR3 totals 15 residues. Germline assignment: CDR1 ENHRY and CDR2 SYGVKD. V trimming: 8 bases; J trimming: 4 bases; junction bases outside the gene matches: 11. CDR3 nucleotide sequence: TGTGCCATCCGGGGGCGGGTAGCGGGAGTAGAGACCCAGTACTTC. It translates to CAIRGRVAGVETQYF.

The chain uses TRBV27 and TRBJ2-7; 10 bases are shared with TRBD2. Germline lookup yields CDR1 MNHEY and CDR2 SMNVEV (reference sequence). V lost 2 bases to trimming and J lost 0 bases; unmatched junction nucleotides: 13. The CDR3 is 19 amino acids. The CDR3 reads CASSLEASGRNGPSYEQYF. For the CDR3, the DNA is TGTGCCAGCAGTTTAGAGGCTAGCGGGAGAAATGGACCCTCCTACGAGCAGTACTTC.